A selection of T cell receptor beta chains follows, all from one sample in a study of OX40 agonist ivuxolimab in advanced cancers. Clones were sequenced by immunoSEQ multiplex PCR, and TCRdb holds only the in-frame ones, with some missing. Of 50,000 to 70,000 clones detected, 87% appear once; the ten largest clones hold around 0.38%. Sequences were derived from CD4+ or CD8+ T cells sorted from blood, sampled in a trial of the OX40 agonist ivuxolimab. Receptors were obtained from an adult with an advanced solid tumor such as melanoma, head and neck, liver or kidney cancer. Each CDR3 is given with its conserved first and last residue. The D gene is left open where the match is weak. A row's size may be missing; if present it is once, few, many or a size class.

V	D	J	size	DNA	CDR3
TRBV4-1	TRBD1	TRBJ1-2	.	TGCGCCAGCAGCCAAGCTCGGACAGGGCCTGCTAACTATGGCTACACCTTC	CASSQARTGPANYGYTF
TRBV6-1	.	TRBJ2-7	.	TGTGCCAGCAGTGCCTACTATTCTTCCTCCTACGAGCAGTACTTC	CASSAYYSSSYEQYF
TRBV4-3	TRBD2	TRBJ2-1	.	TGCGCCAGCAGCCAAGACTTTAGGCGCGGTAGCGGGATCCCACAGTTCTTC	CASSQDFRRGSGIPQFF
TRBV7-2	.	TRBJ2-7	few	TGTGCCAGCAGCTTAGGAGTCTCCTACGAGCAGTACTTC	CASSLGVSYEQYF
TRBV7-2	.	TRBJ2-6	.	TGTGCCAGCAGCTTAACAAGGTTACTCTCTGGGGCCAACGTCCTGACTTTC	CASSLTRLLSGANVLTF
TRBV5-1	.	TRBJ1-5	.	TGCGCCAGCAGCCCGGGGGGGACGGGCAATCAGCCCCAGCATTTT	CASSPGGTGNQPQHF
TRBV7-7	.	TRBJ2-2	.	TGTGCCAGCAGCCCCAGAGGGGGATCGAACACCGGGGAGCTGTTTTTT	CASSPRGGSNTGELFF
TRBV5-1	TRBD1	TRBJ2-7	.	TGCGCCAGCAGCTTGGAACCGGGACAGTCCTACGAGCAGTACTTC	CASSLEPGQSYEQYF
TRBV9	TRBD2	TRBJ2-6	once	TGTGCCAGCAGCGTAGGACTAGCGGAGTTCTCTGGGGCCAACGTCCTGACTTTC	CASSVGLAEFSGANVLTF
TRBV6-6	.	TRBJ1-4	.	TGTGCCAGCAGCAGCCATGGGGGTGAAAAACTGTTTTTT	CASSSHGGEKLFF
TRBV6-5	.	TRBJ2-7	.	TGTGCCAGCAGTTACTCGAACGGAAATCCCTACGAGCAGTACTTC	CASSYSNGNPYEQYF
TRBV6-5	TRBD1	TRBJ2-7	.	TGTGCCAGCAGTTACACCGGGACAGGGGACCACGAGCAGTACTTC	CASSYTGTGDHEQYF
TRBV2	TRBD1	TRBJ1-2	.	TGTGCCAGCAGGGCAGGGGGCCGAAGTCTATATGGCTACACCTTC	CASRAGGRSLYGYTF
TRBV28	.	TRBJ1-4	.	TGTGCCAGCACAAAGGATGAAAAACTGTTTTTT	CASTKDEKLFF
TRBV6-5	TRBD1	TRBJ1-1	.	TGTGCCAGCAGCGTTCAGGGGGCGGAAACTGAAGCTTTCTTT	CASSVQGAETEAFF
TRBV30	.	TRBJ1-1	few	TGTGCCTGGAGTGTAATAGCGAACACTGAAGCTTTCTTT	CAWSVIANTEAFF
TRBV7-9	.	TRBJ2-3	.	TGTGCCAGCAGTCCCGGCGGGGGCACAGATACGCAGTATTTT	CASSPGGGTDTQYF
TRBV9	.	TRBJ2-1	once	TGTGCCAGCAGCGCCCCGGGGGGCCGCGATGAGCAGTTCTTC	CASSAPGGRDEQFF
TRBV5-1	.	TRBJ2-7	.	TGCGCCAGCAGCTTGACCAACATCCACGAGCAGTACTTC	CASSLTNIHEQYF
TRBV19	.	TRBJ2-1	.	TGTGCCAGTAGTATGTGGACAGACGACAATGAGCAGTTCTTC	CASSMWTDDNEQFF
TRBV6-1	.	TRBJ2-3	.	TGTGCCAGCACCCCCGGCGGGGCGACGGATACGCAGTATTTT	CASTPGGATDTQYF
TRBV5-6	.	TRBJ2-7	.	TGTGCCAGCAGCTTCGAATACGAGCAGTACTTC	CASSFEYEQYF
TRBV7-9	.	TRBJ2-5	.	TGTGCCAGCAGCTTAGCGCAGGGAAGGGAGACCCAGTACTTC	CASSLAQGRETQYF
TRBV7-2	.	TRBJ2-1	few	TGTGCCAGCAGCTTAAGACAGGACAATGAGCAGTTCTTC	CASSLRQDNEQFF
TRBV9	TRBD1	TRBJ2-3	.	TGTGCCAGCAGCGCCGGACAGGGCACAGATACGCAGTATTTT	CASSAGQGTDTQYF
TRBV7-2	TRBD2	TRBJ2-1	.	TGTGCCAGCAGCTTAGAGAGCGGGAGGGCCTACAATGAGCAGTTCTTC	CASSLESGRAYNEQFF
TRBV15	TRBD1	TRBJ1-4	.	TGTGCCACCAGCAGAGGGGACAGGGGTACCTGGGAAAAACTGTTTTTT	CATSRGDRGTWEKLFF
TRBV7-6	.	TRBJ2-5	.	TGTGCCAGCAGCGCACTCGGGACCACACTAAGGGAGACCCAGTACTTC	CASSALGTTLRETQYF
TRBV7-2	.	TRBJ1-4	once	TGTGCCAGCAGCTTAGGGGTAGGGATAAAACTGTTTTTT	CASSLGVGIKLFF
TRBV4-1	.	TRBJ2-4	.	TGCGCCAGCAGCCAAGGGCGGGCGGCAACCAAAAACATTCAGTACTTC	CASSQGRAATKNIQYF
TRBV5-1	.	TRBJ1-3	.	TGCGCCAGCGGATCGGGGGGGACTGGAAACACCATATATTTT	CASGSGGTGNTIYF
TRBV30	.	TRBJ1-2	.	TGTGCCTGGAGTGTAGGCAGGGGCTGGATCTATGGCTACACCTTC	CAWSVGRGWIYGYTF
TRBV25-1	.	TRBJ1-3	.	TGTGCCAGCACCCGGGCTGGGGCTGGAAACACCATATATTTT	CASTRAGAGNTIYF
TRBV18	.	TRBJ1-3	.	TGTGCCAGCTCCCAACGGCTACCCGGACAGTCCTCTGGAAACACCATATATTTT	CASSQRLPGQSSGNTIYF
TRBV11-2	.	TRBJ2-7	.	TGTGCCAGCAGCACTGGACCTAGAGGGGCGTACTTC	CASSTGPRGAYF
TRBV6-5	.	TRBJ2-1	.	TGTGCCAGCAGGATGACACTCGTCAATGAGCAGTTCTTC	CASRMTLVNEQFF
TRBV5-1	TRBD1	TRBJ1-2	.	TGCGCCAGCAGCTTGGAGGACAGGGGCGGGTATGGCTACACCTTC	CASSLEDRGGYGYTF
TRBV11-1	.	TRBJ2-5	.	TGTGCCAGCAGCTTCGGTGGTATAGAGACCCAGTACTTC	CASSFGGIETQYF
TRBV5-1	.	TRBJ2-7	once	TGCGCCAGCAGCTCCACCGGGTCCTCCTACGAGCAGTACTTC	CASSSTGSSYEQYF
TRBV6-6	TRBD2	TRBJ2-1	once	TGTGCCAGCAGGACTAGCTACCTACACAATGAGCAGTTCTTC	CASRTSYLHNEQFF
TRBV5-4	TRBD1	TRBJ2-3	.	TGTGCCAGCAGCTTGGGAGGGGGCGGCACAGATACGCAGTATTTT	CASSLGGGGTDTQYF
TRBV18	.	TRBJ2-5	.	TGTGCCAGCTCACTGACCCGACTGGGAGAAAAAGAGACCCAGTACTTC	CASSLTRLGEKETQYF
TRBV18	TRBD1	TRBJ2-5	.	TGTGCCAGCTCACTTCGACAGGGGGTTGAGACCCAGTACTTC	CASSLRQGVETQYF
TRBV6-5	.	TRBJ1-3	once	TGTGCCAGCAGTTACCTGGACTCTGGAAACACCATATATTTT	CASSYLDSGNTIYF
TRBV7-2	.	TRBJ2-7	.	TGTGCCAGCAGCTTACAGACAGCTTACGAGCAGTACTTC	CASSLQTAYEQYF
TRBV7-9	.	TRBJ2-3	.	TGTGCCAGCAGCTTAGGAGGAGGGACTGCAGATACGCAGTATTTT	CASSLGGGTADTQYF
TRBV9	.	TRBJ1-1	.	TGTGCCAGCAGCCTCAGGGACTCCCAGAACACTGAAGCTTTCTTT	CASSLRDSQNTEAFF
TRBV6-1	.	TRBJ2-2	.	TGTGCCAGCACCTGGAACACCGGGGAGCTGTTTTTT	CASTWNTGELFF
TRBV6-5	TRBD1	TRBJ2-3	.	TGTGCCAGCAGAGGGGGCGCAGATACGCAGTATTTT	CASRGGADTQYF
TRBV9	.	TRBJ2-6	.	TGTGCCAGCAAGTCCTCCCGGGGTGCCGGGGCCAACGTCCTGACTTTC	CASKSSRGAGANVLTF